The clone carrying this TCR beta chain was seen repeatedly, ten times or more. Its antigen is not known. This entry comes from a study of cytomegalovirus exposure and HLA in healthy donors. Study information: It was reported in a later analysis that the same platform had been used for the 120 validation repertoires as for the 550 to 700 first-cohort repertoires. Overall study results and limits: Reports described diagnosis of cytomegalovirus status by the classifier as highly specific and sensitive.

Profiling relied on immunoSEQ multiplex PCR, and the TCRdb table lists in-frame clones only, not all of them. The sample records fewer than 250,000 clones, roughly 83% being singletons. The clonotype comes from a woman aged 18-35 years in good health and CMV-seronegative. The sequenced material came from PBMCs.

In DNA, the CDR3 is TGTGCCATCAGTGAGTCGCTGGGGGCAATCGCTTTCTTT. This translates into CAISESLGAIAFF. This rearrangement joins TRBV10-3 to TRBJ1-1; the D gene is possibly TRBD1 (6 bases). Germline assignment: CDR1 ENHRY and CDR2 SYGVKD. Trimming left V 0 bases short and J 11 bases short, with 13 bases between. The CDR3 sequence is 13 residues long.